This T cell receptor beta chain originates from a study of blood T cell repertoires in COVID-19. Sequencing was performed with immunoSEQ multiplex PCR; in TCRdb, only in-frame clones are kept and a portion is missing. This table has 150,000 to 200,000 clones, about nine tenths appearing once. The CDR3 has 17 residues. This clone occurred a few times. Sequenced sample: peripheral blood. This TCR was sampled from a woman aged 55-75 years with COVID-19, enrolled during active disease. This chain joins TRBV21-1 and TRBJ1-3. TRBV21-1 is recorded as a pseudogene. The CDR3 is CASSSFCGGNSGNTIYF. The CDR3 bases are TGTGCCAGCAGCTCATTTTGCGGGGGTAACTCTGGAAACACCATATATTTT.